This TCR beta chain was sequenced for a study of blood T cells in healthy people across ages. As for the study in general: Template switching recovered approximately one barcoded beta molecule for every two T cells.

This clonotype was detected only a few times. Per the germline V gene, CDR1 is SGDLS and CDR2 is YYNGEE. V lost 4 bases to trimming and J lost 0 bases, with 12 bases between them. The CDR3 has 15 residues. Using a J-beta primer mix together with a sample-barcoded 5' primer, a second PCR was run for roughly 7 to 12 cycles. Using its own MiXCR run on the 5' RACE reads, TCRdb lists one record per CDR3 protein. The repertoire holds about 800,000 distinct CDR3 sequences, 46% seen once, with 15% to 20% in the top ten. V and J are TRBV9 and TRBJ2-3; no clear D. Material for sequencing was blood. This receptor was obtained from a man older than 75 in good health. The CDR3 DNA reads as TGTGCCAGCAGCCCGCCCCGGGTTAGCACAGATACGCAGTATTTT. Translation: CASSPPRVSTDTQYF.